This T cell receptor beta chain comes out of a study of CD8 T cells in Susac syndrome. Study conclusions and caveats: In its TCR sequencing and HLA analysis, the study acknowledged that the number of individuals was relatively small.

Trimming removed 2 bases from V and 5 bases from J; junction bases left unmatched: 5. CDR1 is SGHTA, CDR2 FQGNSA, per germline. This CDR3 has 14 residues. While serving as controls, healthy donors were matched for age and sex. A quantity of roughly 0.5 to 1 ug RNA underwent reverse transcription using random hexamers. Each CDR3 protein gets one entry after TCRdb re-called the immunoSEQ multiplex PCR reads with MiXCR. The data contain approximately 110,000 distinct CDR3 sequences, around 94% of them seen just once; the ten biggest clones take up over 0.07%. In regard to this clonotype: Its target is not known.

The rearrangement joins TRBV7-2 to TRBJ1-2; 7 nucleotides align to TRBD1. This clonotype originated in a human donor in good health. The sequencing input was CD4+ T cells from PBMCs. CDR3 coding DNA: TGTGCCAGCAGCTTATTCGACAGGGCGTATGGCTACACCTTC. Its protein product is CASSLFDRAYGYTF.